This TCR beta chain was documented in a study of tumor-infiltrating lymphocytes in oesophageal squamous cell carcinoma. One entry per CDR3 protein results from TCRdb running MiXCR on the PCR reads. Here the sample spans over 15,000 distinct CDR3 sequences, around two fifths being singletons. The source is a male donor with esophageal squamous cell carcinoma. The specimen was blood.

The CDR3 protein is CASSETRTGQDEQFF. CDR3 DNA sequence: TGTGCCAGCAGTGAAACACGGACAGGGCAGGATGAGCAGTTCTTC. The chain has TRBV6-1 and TRBJ2-1, with 8 bases aligning to TRBD1. This CDR3 is 15 amino acids long. The V gene end was trimmed by 2 bases and the J gene end by 8 bases; junction bases not matched to a gene: 8. From germline, CDR1 is MNHNS and CDR2 SASEGT.